The 32 T cell receptor beta chains given below trace back to one sample, sequenced in a study of blood T cell repertoires in COVID-19. TCRdb's table, derived via immunoSEQ multiplex PCR, lists solely in-frame clones and lacks some. The table has 70,000 or so clones, approximately 84% seen once. The sample taken for sequencing was peripheral blood. These receptors all stem from a man aged 35-49 years with COVID-19, enrolled during active disease.

The chain joins TRBV6-1 to TRBJ2-7, with D unclear. Germline assignment: CDR1 MNHNS and CDR2 SASEGT. V was shortened by 3 bases and J by 2 bases, with 11 bases between the two germline ends. The CDR3 totals 14 residues. Here the CDR3 DNA reads TGTGCCAGCAGTGACCAGGCAGGCCCCTACGAGCAGTACTTC. It is translated as CASSDQAGPYEQYF.

The rearrangement uses TRBV4-2 and TRBJ1-4; perhaps TRBD1 as D (5 bases). CDR1 LGHNA and CDR2 YNFKEQ come from the germline V gene. The CDR3 has 16 residues. The V end was cut by 0 bases, the J end by 2 bases, with 10 bases between. The CDR3 loop reads CASSQDSGATNEKLFF. The CDR3 DNA reads as TGTGCCAGCAGCCAAGATTCTGGGGCGACTAATGAAAAACTGTTTTTT.

This sequence joins TRBV7-9 and TRBJ2-1, with no clear D. This CDR3 is 12 amino acids long. V was pared by 6 bases and J by 7 bases, with 10 bases between. Per the germline V gene, CDR1 is SEHNR and CDR2 is FQNEAQ (reference sequence). CDR3 residues: CASSRLRNEQFF. The DNA for the CDR3 is TGTGCCAGCAGTAGACTTCGGAATGAGCAGTTCTTC.

The chain is built from TRBV6-5 and TRBJ2-5; possible D gene TRBD1, 5 bases. The CDR3 spans 11 residues. The germline V gene encodes CDR1 MNHEY and CDR2 SVGAGI. V lost 6 bases and J lost 4, with 6 bases in between. The CDR3 sequence is CASSDRETQYF. The DNA of the CDR3 is TGTGCCAGCAGCGACAGAGAGACCCAGTACTTC.

The V gene is TRBV3-1 (or the pseudogene TRBV3-2), the J gene TRBJ2-5, with TRBD1 matching 7 bases. Per germline, CDR1 LGHDT and CDR2 YNNKEL (reference sequence). With 4 bases clipped from V and 2 bases from J, the junction kept 1 base outside the gene matches. The CDR3 runs to 13 residues. CDR3 region: CASSPTGQETQYF. The CDR3 DNA reads TGTGCCAGCAGCCCGACAGGGCAAGAGACCCAGTACTTC.

The chain is built from TRBV2 and TRBJ1-1; weak D call: TRBD1 (5 bases). V was trimmed by 6 bases and J by 7 bases, leaving 9 bases between them. Germline CDR1 and CDR2: SNHLY and FYNNEI. The CDR3 has 11 amino acids. This CDR3 reads CASSADSEAFF. Here the CDR3 DNA reads TGTGCCAGCAGCGCCGACAGTGAAGCTTTCTTT.

The chain is built from TRBV28 and TRBJ2-2; 10 bases line up with TRBD2. This CDR3 comprises 16 residues. Germline V gene data show CDR1 as MDHEN and CDR2 as SYDVKM. The V and J ends lost 5 bases and 0 bases, in that order; junction bases with no gene match: 3. The CDR3 loop reads CASSLLAGANTGELFF. The CDR3 DNA is TGTGCCAGCAGTCTCCTAGCGGGGGCGAACACCGGGGAGCTGTTTTTT.

The J gene is TRBJ2-2, the V gene TRBV6-5, with TRBD1 matching 9 bases. This CDR3 has 15 residues. V lost 6 bases to trimming and J lost 9 bases; unmatched junction nucleotides: 11. CDR1 MNHEY and CDR2 SVGAGI come from the germline V gene. CDR3 in DNA: TGTGCCAGCAGAACCGGGACAGGGATGAGTCGGGAGCTGTTTTTT. Translation: CASRTGTGMSRELFF.

The chain employs TRBV27 and TRBJ2-5; D gene ambiguous. CDR3 length equals 13 residues. V was clipped by 3 bases and J by 6 bases, with 11 bases between them. CDR1 and CDR2 from the germline V gene are MNHEY and SMNVEV (reference sequence). The CDR3, as DNA: TGTGCCAGCAGTTTTACAGCAATGAAGACCCAGTACTTC. Residues: CASSFTAMKTQYF.

The chain has TRBV27 and TRBJ1-5; D is possibly TRBD1 (5 bases). Germline V CDR1 and CDR2: MNHEY, SMNVEV (reference sequence). CDR3 size: 16 residues. V lost 3 bases and J 5 bases, leaving 17 bases between the germline ends. CDR3 residues: CASSFSFRGVHQPQHF. CDR3 nucleotide sequence: TGTGCCAGCAGTTTTAGTTTTCGGGGGGTTCATCAGCCCCAGCATTTT.

This clone has a single count. The V and J genes are TRBV9 and TRBJ2-5; 12 bases match TRBD2. This CDR3 comprises 15 residues. V lost 4 bases and J lost 3; bases outside the gene matches: 4. Germline CDR1 reads SGDLS; CDR2 reads YYNGEE. As DNA, the CDR3 is TGTGCCAGCAGCTCCGGACTAGCGGGGAAAGAGACCCAGTACTTC. This gives the protein CASSSGLAGKETQYF.

This clone was seen more than once but under ten times. The V gene is TRBV28, the J gene TRBJ2-7; D uncertain. Trimming pared 3 bases from V and 2 bases from J, leaving 8 bases between. Germline V gene data show CDR1 as MDHEN and CDR2 as SYDVKM. The CDR3 covers 13 residues. CDR3 DNA: TGTGCCAGCAGTTTGGGCCACGCCTACGAGCAGTACTTC. Residues: CASSLGHAYEQYF.

The chain links TRBV7-9 to TRBJ1-5; TRBD1 matches at 9 bases. The V gene's germline CDR1 is SEHNR and CDR2 FQNEAQ (reference sequence). The V gene end was trimmed by 2 bases and the J gene end by 2 bases; junction bases not matched to a gene: 4. This CDR3 has 16 residues. CDR3 loop: CASSLSRTGGNQPQHF. CDR3 sequence (DNA): TGTGCCAGCAGCTTATCGAGGACAGGGGGCAATCAGCCCCAGCATTTT.

This clone was picked up one time. The chain employs TRBV5-1 and TRBJ1-6; D is unresolved. The CDR3 spans 15 residues. The V end was cut by 0 bases, the J end by 8 bases, with 12 bases between. The germline V gene has CDR1 SGHRS and CDR2 YFSETQ. CDR3 loop: CASSLDQASYSPLHF. CDR3 coding DNA: TGCGCCAGCAGCTTGGACCAGGCGAGCTATTCACCCCTCCACTTT.

This clone occurred once. The rearrangement joins TRBV28 to TRBJ1-4, with D perhaps TRBD1 (5 bases). This CDR3 is built from 16 residues. CDR1 is MDHEN, CDR2 SYDVKM, per germline. V gave up 8 bases and J gave up 4 bases, with 20 bases separating them. CDR3 residues: CASQETQGSHNEKLFF. CDR3 bases: TGTGCCAGCCAGGAAACCCAGGGATCCCATAATGAAAAACTGTTTTTT.

This sequence joins TRBV5-1 and TRBJ2-2, with D perhaps matching TRBD1 (5 bases). The CDR3 sequence is 14 residues long. Germline CDR1 SGHRS, CDR2 YFSETQ. Trimming left V 2 bases short and J 1 base short, with 6 bases between. The CDR3 sequence: CASSLRGNTGELFF. Here the CDR3 DNA reads TGCGCCAGCAGCTTAAGGGGGAACACCGGGGAGCTGTTTTTT.

This clone came up a few times. The chain has TRBV6-1 and TRBJ1-5, with D unresolved. Germline loops: CDR1 MNHNS, CDR2 SASEGT. V lost 0 bases, J lost 3 bases, and 9 bases lay in between. The CDR3 contains 15 residues. CDR3 sequence: CASSEAHEHNQPQHF. CDR3 in DNA: TGTGCCAGCAGTGAAGCGCATGAGCACAATCAGCCCCAGCATTTT.

The chain is built from TRBV24-1 and TRBJ2-3; the match to TRBD1 covers 7 bases. Germline-derived CDR1 and CDR2 are KGHDR and SFDVKD. CDR3 size: 13 residues. Trimming took 7 bases from V and 5 from J; bases not matched to a gene: 5. In DNA, the CDR3 is TGTGCCACCAGCACAGGGGCGGGAGATACGCAGTATTTT. This codes for CATSTGAGDTQYF.

V and J are TRBV11-2 and TRBJ2-1; TRBD2 aligns across 10 bases. This CDR3 is 15 amino acids long. Per germline, CDR1 SGHAT and CDR2 FQNNGV. V was clipped by 4 bases and J by 2 bases; unmatched bases: 2. CDR3 sequence reads: CASSWSGGAYNEQFF. DNA for the CDR3: TGTGCCAGCAGCTGGAGCGGGGGGGCCTACAATGAGCAGTTCTTC.

The rearrangement links TRBV7-2 to TRBJ1-4; D unresolved. V lost 5 bases and J 0 bases, leaving 7 bases between the germline ends. Germline V gene sequence: CDR1 SGHTA, CDR2 FQGNSA. The CDR3 is 14 amino acids. The CDR3 region is CASSLRATNEKLFF. DNA of the CDR3: TGTGCCAGCAGCCTTCGGGCAACTAATGAAAAACTGTTTTTT.

The chain recombines TRBV7-3 with TRBJ1-1; no reliable D call. The CDR3 loop spans 16 amino acids. The V end lost 3 bases, the J end lost 1 base, and 15 bases lay between the germline ends. CDR1 is SGHTA, CDR2 FQGTGA, per germline. The CDR3 DNA reads TGTGCCAGCAGCTTTGTCTCGTGGAGGAGGAACACTGAAGCTTTCTTT. Its protein product is CASSFVSWRRNTEAFF.

This chain joins TRBV2 and TRBJ1-1, with 7 positions matching TRBD1. The V gene end was trimmed by 8 bases and the J gene end by 5 bases; junction bases not matched to a gene: 11. Germline values: CDR1 SNHLY, CDR2 FYNNEI. The CDR3 sequence is 14 residues long. CDR3 in amino acids: CASGSGGVWTEAFF. CDR3 sequence (DNA): TGTGCCAGCGGATCAGGGGGTGTATGGACTGAAGCTTTCTTT.

The chain couples TRBV5-1 to TRBJ2-5, with D possibly TRBD2 on 6 matching bases. The germline V gene encodes CDR1 SGHRS and CDR2 YFSETQ. CDR3 length: 15 residues. Deletions cut 2 bases from V and 5 bases from J, with 16 bases between. The CDR3 loop reads CASSLDPGLVETQYF. The DNA of the CDR3 is TGCGCCAGCAGCTTAGACCCGGGACTCGTGGAGACCCAGTACTTC.

J is TRBJ1-5 and V is TRBV5-1; no clear D gene. V lost 4 bases and J 0 bases, leaving 8 bases between the germline ends. Germline loops: CDR1 SGHRS, CDR2 YFSETQ. This CDR3 has 14 residues. CDR3 amino acids: CASSPGNSNQPQHF. Here the CDR3 DNA reads TGCGCCAGCAGCCCGGGGAATAGCAATCAGCCCCAGCATTTT.

J is TRBJ1-1 and V is TRBV3-1 (or the pseudogene TRBV3-2); no clear D gene. The V end was cut by 4 bases, the J end by 2 bases, with 14 bases between. The CDR3 has 15 amino acids. Germline loops: CDR1 LGHDT, CDR2 YNNKEL (reference sequence). The CDR3 here is CASSPRGQPNTEAFF. The CDR3 DNA sequence: TGTGCCAGCAGCCCAAGAGGTCAACCTAACACTGAAGCTTTCTTT.

This clone was seen just once. J is TRBJ2-3 and V is TRBV11-2, with D unclear. CDR3 length: 15 residues. Per the germline V gene, CDR1 is SGHAT and CDR2 is FQNNGV. Trimming pared 0 bases from V and 5 bases from J, leaving 12 bases between. CDR3 nucleotides: TGTGCCAGCAGCTTAGATGGGCCCTACGGAGATACGCAGTATTTT. Translating it yields CASSLDGPYGDTQYF.

This chain uses TRBV6-1 with TRBJ2-3, with D maybe TRBD1 (5 bases). CDR3 length: 18 amino acids. CDR1 is MNHNS, CDR2 SASEGT, per germline. The V end was cut by 2 bases, the J end by 0 bases, with 18 bases between. The CDR3 loop reads CASSEYFRTFASTDTQYF. DNA for the CDR3: TGTGCCAGCAGTGAATACTTCCGGACATTCGCTAGCACAGATACGCAGTATTTT.

In this sample, this clone turned up once. The V and J genes are TRBV6-1 and TRBJ2-2, with 9 nucleotides matching TRBD1. V lost 1 base, J lost 4 bases, and 7 bases stayed unmatched. Germline V CDR1 and CDR2: MNHNS, SASEGT. This CDR3 spans 17 amino acids. The CDR3 loop reads CASSEDLGTGTTGELFF. The CDR3 DNA reads TGTGCCAGCAGTGAAGACCTCGGGACAGGGACCACCGGGGAGCTGTTTTTT.

This chain joins TRBV6-5 and TRBJ2-5; 8 bases fit TRBD1. CDR3 length equals 16 residues. From germline, CDR1 is MNHEY and CDR2 SVGAGI. The J segment lost 0 bases and the V segment lost 0 bases, leaving 3 bases of the junction unmatched. CDR3 nucleotides: TGTGCCAGCAGTTACTCGAACAGGGGGAACCAAGAGACCCAGTACTTC. It yields the protein CASSYSNRGNQETQYF.

J is TRBJ2-7 and V is TRBV11-2, with 7 bases aligning to TRBD1. This CDR3 has 13 residues. Trimming at V came to 4 bases and at J to 2 bases, leaving 2 bases not matched to a gene. The germline gives CDR1 SGHAT, CDR2 FQNNGV. The CDR3 nucleotides are TGTGCCAGCAGCTGGGACAGCACCTACGAGCAGTACTTC. This gives the protein CASSWDSTYEQYF. Full variable domain (remainder filled in from reference TRBV11-2 and TRBJ2-7): EAGVAQSPRYKIIEKRQSVAFWCNPISGHATLYWYQQILGQGPKLLIQFQNNGVVDDSQLPKDRFSAERLKGVDSTLKIQPAKLEDSAVYLCASSWDSTYEQYFGPGTRLTVT.

V and J are TRBV15 and TRBJ1-2, with 7 bases fitting TRBD1. CDR3 length: 15 residues. The germline V gene has CDR1 LNHNV and CDR2 YYDKDF (reference sequence). J was trimmed by 8 bases and V by 1 base; bases with no gene match: 10. CDR3 amino acids: CATSRGGDRVGGYTF. The CDR3 DNA reads TGTGCCACCAGCAGAGGGGGAGACAGGGTTGGCGGCTACACCTTC.

The CDR3 sequence is CASSSTGGGADTQYF. The CDR3 DNA is TGTGCCAGCAGCTCCACAGGGGGCGGTGCAGATACGCAGTATTTT. V gene TRBV7-9 combines with J gene TRBJ2-3, with 9 bases aligning to TRBD1. The CDR3 runs to 15 residues. The ends lost 4 bases at V and 4 bases at J; junction bases unmatched: 6. Germline assignment: CDR1 SEHNR and CDR2 FQNEAQ (reference sequence).